This T cell receptor beta chain comes out of a study of CD8+CD57+ T cells in acquired aplastic anemia. Notes on the study in general: It was found that about 31 CD8+ CDR3 sequences were shared between patients and controls.

Patients chosen for sequencing had CD8+CD57+ cells that had expanded, as shown by flow cytometry. CDR1 and CDR2 (germline): LGHDT, YNNKEL (reference sequence). This CDR3 is built from 16 residues. The V segment lost 1 base and the J segment 10 bases; nucleotides outside the gene matches: 10. This clonotype was detected ten times or more. What it binds is not known. Genomic DNA, the template, was used for profiling of the TCR beta VDJ and CDR3. Using its own MiXCR run on the reads, TCRdb lists one record per CDR3 protein. The table lists a few hundred thousand distinct CDR3 sequences, about 50% of them singletons.

The chain uses TRBV3-1 and TRBJ1-6; 7 bases agree with TRBD1. The receptor comes from a human donor with aplastic anemia. The source material was sorted CD4+, CD8+, or CD8+CD57+ T cells (not recorded which) from PBMCs. The CDR3 coding sequence is TGTGCCAGCAGCCAAGTCCGACAGGGAGAAGGATCACCCCTCCACTTT. Protein product: CASSQVRQGEGSPLHF.